The 21 T cell receptor beta chains below come from one sample, sequenced in a study of vaccination and CD4 T cells after COVID-19. With the Oncomine TCR Beta short-read assay, DNA from cultured CD4+ T cells was sequenced. Each CDR3 protein gets one entry after TCRdb re-called the PCR reads with MiXCR. The repertoire has roughly 16,000 distinct CDR3 sequences, approximately 65% of them found once; the top ten carry around a sixth. Antigens for these TCRs are unknown. Treatment specified: approximately 10-day PBMC culture with coronavirus spike peptide pools or control peptides (ViraFEST assay). The sequencing input was CD4+ T cells from blood, cultured in vitro. The origin of the receptors is a human donor who had recovered from COVID-19.

This clonotype occurred once. The rearrangement joins TRBV30 to TRBJ1-2; unclear D gene. The ends were cut back, 0 bases at V and 4 bases at J, with 9 bases in the middle. The CDR3 contains 13 residues. Germline CDR1 is GTSNPN and CDR2 is SVGIG (reference sequence). The CDR3 spells CAWSVPKVYGYTF. The CDR3 coding sequence is TGTGCCTGGAGTGTACCCAAAGTCTATGGCTACACCTTC.

This rearrangement joins TRBV6-5 to TRBJ1-2; D is perhaps TRBD1 (6 bases). The CDR3 has 15 residues. Germline lookup yields CDR1 MNHEY and CDR2 SVGAGI. Trimming stripped 0 bases from V and 8 bases from J, with 16 bases between. CDR3 DNA: TGTGCCAGCAGTTACTCGAGGACAGCGCAGGAGGGCTACACCTTC. This translates into CASSYSRTAQEGYTF.

V and J are TRBV7-2 and TRBJ2-4, with D tentatively TRBD1 (5 bases). The CDR3 totals 16 residues. Germline V gene lookup returns CDR1 SGHTA and CDR2 FQGNSA. V was trimmed by 1 base and J by 3 bases, leaving 13 bases between them. CDR3 in DNA: TGTGCCAGCAGCTTAGACGGGCTCCAGGGCAAAAACATTCAGTACTTC. Its translation: CASSLDGLQGKNIQYF.

J is TRBJ2-7 and V is TRBV2; possibly TRBD2 for D (7 bases). From germline, CDR1 is SNHLY and CDR2 FYNNEI. The CDR3 extends over 15 amino acids. The V end lost 8 bases, the J end lost 8 bases, and 25 bases lay between the germline ends. The CDR3 reads CASVLRGAATMKQYF. CDR3 DNA: TGTGCCAGCGTGCTTCGGGGGGCGGCTACTATGAAGCAGTACTTC. Full variable domain (missing parts from reference TRBV2 and TRBJ2-7): EPEVTQTPSHQVTQMGQEVILRCVPISNHLYFYWYRQILGQKVEFLVSFYNNEISEKSEIFDDQFSVERPDGSNFTLKIRSTKLEDSAMYFCASVLRGAATMKQYFGPGTRLTVT.

This clonotype has a single count. The genes are TRBV30 and TRBJ1-5; weak D call: TRBD1 (6 bases). Germline assignment: CDR1 GTSNPN and CDR2 SVGIG (reference sequence). There are 13 residues in the CDR3. Trimming removed 0 bases at V and 4 bases at J, with 7 bases between. In DNA, the CDR3 is TGTGCCTGGAGTGTTCAGGGGAATCAGCCCCAGCATTTT. It translates to CAWSVQGNQPQHF.

The genes are TRBV24-1 and TRBJ2-1, with TRBD1 identical over 11 bases. Germline-derived CDR1 and CDR2 are KGHDR and SFDVKD. This CDR3 comprises 15 residues. V was clipped by 4 bases and J by 6 bases; unmatched bases: 4. CDR3 sequence: CATSEPGTGGNEQFF. The DNA of the CDR3 is TGTGCCACCAGTGAGCCCGGGACAGGGGGCAATGAGCAGTTCTTC.

The rearrangement uses TRBV6-1 and TRBJ1-1; TRBD1 agrees at 8 bases. The CDR3 is 14 amino acids. Germline lookup yields CDR1 MNHNS and CDR2 SASEGT. The junction had 8 bases not matched to a gene; V was cut back by 6 bases and J by 5 bases. This chain's CDR3 is CASRDREAATEAFF. CDR3 coding DNA: TGTGCCAGCAGGGACAGGGAAGCGGCAACTGAAGCTTTCTTT.

By frequency in the sample, this clonotype is large (0.1 to 1%). The chain is built from TRBV7-2 and TRBJ1-2, with a possible D match to TRBD1 (5 bases). Germline V gene sequence: CDR1 SGHTA, CDR2 FQGNSA. V shed 4 bases and J shed 3 bases, with 15 bases lying between them. The CDR3 consists of 15 residues. CDR3 in DNA: TGTGCCAGCAGCTCATACCAGTGGGGGGACTATGGCTACACCTTC. Protein: CASSSYQWGDYGYTF. Looking up the rest from reference TRBV7-2 and TRBJ1-2 gives the full variable domain: GAGVSQSPSNKVTEKGKDVELRCDPISGHTALYWYRQSLGQGLEFLIYFQGNSAPDKSGLPSDRFSAERTGGSVSTLTIQRTQQEDSAVYLCASSSYQWGDYGYTFGSGTRLTVV.

V is TRBV7-6 and J is TRBJ2-5; 12 bases fit TRBD2. V trimming: 5 bases; J trimming: 2 bases; junction bases outside the gene matches: 6. The CDR3 consists of 16 residues. CDR1 and CDR2 (germline): SGHVS, FNYEAQ. The CDR3: CASSIGLAGPQETQYF. CDR3 in DNA: TGTGCCAGCAGCATTGGACTAGCGGGACCACAAGAGACCCAGTACTTC.

This clonotype has more than one count but fewer than ten. The chain couples TRBV20-1 to TRBJ1-5, with D possibly being TRBD1 (5 bases). The CDR3 covers 14 residues. Between the trimmed V and J ends, which lost 3 bases and 1 base, there was a span of 10 bases. Germline CDR1 and CDR2: DFQATT and SNEGSKA (reference sequence). The CDR3 region is CSASPGGSNQPQHF. CDR3 DNA: TGCAGTGCTAGCCCCGGGGGGAGCAATCAGCCCCAGCATTTT.

This clonotype was counted a few times. J is TRBJ1-5 and V is TRBV7-2; no clear D gene. CDR3 size: 13 residues. Germline CDR1 and CDR2: SGHTA and FQGNSA. Deletions cut 5 bases from V and 5 bases from J, with 10 bases between. Written as DNA, the CDR3 is TGTGCCAGCAGCCTGCGCCTGGATCAGCCCCAGCATTTT. Its translation is CASSLRLDQPQHF.

The V call is TRBV19, the J call TRBJ1-2; maybe TRBD1 (5 bases). Per the germline V gene, CDR1 is LNHDA and CDR2 is SQIVND (reference sequence). CDR3 size: 14 residues. Deletions cut 5 bases from V and 7 bases from J, with 17 bases between. Here the CDR3 reads CASSASSGSLGYTF. CDR3 in DNA: TGTGCCAGTAGTGCATCTTCAGGGTCTCTTGGCTACACCTTC.

This sequence joins TRBV19 and TRBJ1-6; D remains unclear. This CDR3 has 14 residues. The germline V gene has CDR1 LNHDA and CDR2 SQIVND (reference sequence). Deletions cut 6 bases from V and 8 bases from J, with 14 bases between. Here the CDR3 reads CASRGLASDSPLHF. As DNA, the CDR3 is TGTGCCAGTAGGGGTTTGGCAAGCGATTCACCCCTCCACTTT.

This clonotype was picked up one time. The V call is TRBV20-1, the J call TRBJ1-5, with TRBD1 identical over 7 bases. Trimming cost V 5 bases and J 7 bases; bases outside gene matches: 11. CDR3 length equals 14 residues. Germline V lookup: CDR1 DFQATT, CDR2 SNEGSKA (reference sequence). This chain's CDR3 is CSAPPRQGPQPQHF. CDR3 nucleotide sequence: TGCAGTGCTCCTCCGAGACAGGGCCCACAGCCCCAGCATTTT.

The V call is TRBV7-2, the J call TRBJ1-1, with 7 bases aligning to TRBD1. This CDR3 spans 14 amino acids. CDR1 SGHTA and CDR2 FQGNSA come from the germline V gene. V dropped 5 bases and J dropped 4; count of bases not matched to a gene: 7. The CDR3 here is CASSAMTGPTEAFF. The DNA of the CDR3 is TGTGCCAGCAGCGCCATGACAGGGCCCACTGAAGCTTTCTTT. The full variable domain, completed using reference TRBV7-2 and TRBJ1-1, is GAGVSQSPSNKVTEKGKDVELRCDPISGHTALYWYRQSLGQGLEFLIYFQGNSAPDKSGLPSDRFSAERTGGSVSTLTIQRTQQEDSAVYLCASSAMTGPTEAFFGQGTRLTVV.

This clonotype was seen only a few times. V is TRBV6-2 or TRBV6-3 and J is TRBJ1-1; D may be TRBD1 (6 bases). Trimming cost V 2 bases and J 9 bases, with 16 bases left between them. Germline-derived CDR1 and CDR2 are MNHEY and SVGEGT. The CDR3 loop spans 14 amino acids. CDR3 sequence reads: CASSYPGRGAQAFF. The CDR3 region has the DNA TGTGCCAGCAGTTACCCCGGCAGGGGAGCCCAAGCTTTCTTT.

This rearrangement joins TRBV6-2 or TRBV6-3 to TRBJ2-7, with 8 bases that match TRBD2. The CDR3 has 15 residues. The junction had 9 bases not matched to a gene; V was cut back by 5 bases and J by 3 bases. Looked up from germline, CDR1 is MNHEY and CDR2 is SVGEGT. Written as DNA, the CDR3 is TGTGCCAGCAGTACCACGAGCGGGAGAGTCTACGAGCAGTACTTC. It specifies CASSTTSGRVYEQYF.

The chain is built from TRBV7-8 and TRBJ1-1; tentatively, D is TRBD1 (5 bases). The germline V and J ends were trimmed by 0 bases and 0 bases, with 8 bases remaining between them. Germline values: CDR1 SGHVS, CDR2 FQNEAQ. This CDR3 has 15 amino acids. The DNA for the CDR3 is TGTGCCAGCAGCTTAGCGGGGCGGATGAACACTGAAGCTTTCTTT. This encodes CASSLAGRMNTEAFF. Full variable domain (rest looked up from reference TRBV7-8 and TRBJ1-1): GAGVSQSPRYKVAKRGQDVALRCDPISGHVSLFWYQQALGQGPEFLTYFQNEAQLDKSGLPSDRFFAERPEGSVSTLKIQRTQQEDSAVYLCASSLAGRMNTEAFFGQGTRLTVV.

The chain combines TRBV12-3 or TRBV12-4 with TRBJ2-7, with TRBD2 matching 8 bases. Losses at the gene ends were 8 bases for V and 2 bases for J; bases not matched to a gene: 5. This CDR3 has 13 residues. The DNA of the CDR3 is TGTGCCAGCGTAGCGGGAAGAACCTACGAGCAGTACTTC. It translates to CASVAGRTYEQYF.

This clonotype was counted a few times. The chain is built from TRBV20-1 and TRBJ1-1; D is uncertain. Germline V CDR1 and CDR2: DFQATT, SNEGSKA (reference sequence). The CDR3 totals 10 residues. Trimming shortened V by 6 bases and J by 7 bases, and 9 bases separated the two germline ends. CDR3 residues: CSAEPGEAFF. Here the CDR3 DNA reads TGCAGTGCAGAACCGGGTGAAGCTTTCTTT.

This chain links TRBV7-9 with TRBJ2-7, with 12 bases that match TRBD2. With 8 bases clipped from V and 4 bases from J, the junction kept 6 bases outside the gene matches. This CDR3 contains 14 residues. From germline, CDR1 is SEHNR and CDR2 FQNEAQ (reference sequence). CDR3 sequence (DNA): TGTGCCAGCCGGACTAGCGGGAAGGGGTACGAGCAGTACTTC. Its protein is CASRTSGKGYEQYF.